These T cell receptor beta chains were read from a single sample in a study of sequential checkpoint blockade in melanoma. Here immunoSEQ multiplex PCR was the method, and the copy in TCRdb shows in-frame clones only, minus some. The sample comprises around 5,700 clones, 70% to 90% of which are singletons, and approximately 8.1% rests with the top ten. The sequencing here drew on CD8+ T cells sorted from blood (inferred from file names), taken from a patient given nivolumab and ipilimumab in sequence. These receptors were obtained from a human donor with melanoma. Each CDR3 is given with its conserved first and last residue. D genes are given only for firm matches. Where a row states a size, it is once, few, many or the class of an expanded clone; other rows omit it.

j_call d_call v_call clone_size cdr3_nt cdr3_aa
TRBJ2-3 . TRBV7-3 . TGTGCCAGCAGCCTCCTTGGAGCAGATACGCAGTATTTT CASSLLGADTQYF
TRBJ2-2 . TRBV6-5 . TGTGCCAGCAGTTATAGGGGGACCGGGGAGCTGTTTTTT CASSYRGTGELFF
TRBJ2-7 TRBD2 TRBV27 . TGTGCCAGCAGTTTACACGGCCCGCCCGAGACTAGCGGGAGTGAAGAGCAGTACTTC CASSLHGPPETSGSEEQYF
TRBJ2-7 TRBD2 TRBV4-2 . TGTGCCAGCAGCCCCAGCGGGAGGGGTTCCTACGAGCAGTACTTC CASSPSGRGSYEQYF
TRBJ1-5 . TRBV4-1 . TGCGCCAGCAGCCAGTTAAGGGGGAGTCGGAATCAGCCCCAGCATTTT CASSQLRGSRNQPQHF
TRBJ2-1 TRBD2 TRBV19 . TGTGCCAGTAGTTCGACTAGCGGGTCTTACAATGAGCAGTTCTTC CASSSTSGSYNEQFF
TRBJ1-6 . TRBV29-1 . TGCAGCGTCCAAACCCAATACAGGGTAACCGATTCACCCCTCCACTTT CSVQTQYRVTDSPLHF
TRBJ2-3 . TRBV11-2 once TGTGCCAGCAGCTTGTTAGTGAGCGTCACACGGGATACGCAGTATTTT CASSLLVSVTRDTQYF
TRBJ1-1 . TRBV27 . TGTGCCAGCAGTTTCTTCGAAGGGGGCACTGAAGCTTTCTTT CASSFFEGGTEAFF
TRBJ2-7 TRBD1 TRBV28 . TGTGCCAGCAGTTTATCAGGGGGCTCCCTCGAGCAGTACTTC CASSLSGGSLEQYF
TRBJ1-2 . TRBV19 . TGTGCCAGTAGTGGCTCCGGGACAAATTCTTATGGCTACACCTTC CASSGSGTNSYGYTF
TRBJ2-7 TRBD1 TRBV29-1 . TGCAGCGTTGAAGAGGTATACTCCGGGACAGACCGAGCCGAGCAGTACTTC CSVEEVYSGTDRAEQYF
TRBJ2-2 TRBD1 TRBV10-3 . TGTGCCACCTTAACAGGGGCAAACACCGGGGAGCTGTTTTTT CATLTGANTGELFF
TRBJ1-1 . TRBV28 . TGTGCCAGCAGGAGGGACCCGAGTTGGGACTTAATGAACACTGAAGCTTTCTTT CASRRDPSWDLMNTEAFF
TRBJ2-3 TRBD2 TRBV7-6 . TGTGCCAGCAGCTTCGGAGCGGGAGTGGCAGATACGCAGTATTTT CASSFGAGVADTQYF
TRBJ2-6 TRBD1 TRBV29-1 . TGCAGCGTTCGGGCAGGGGGCGCTTCCGGGGCCAACGTCCTGACTTTC CSVRAGGASGANVLTF
TRBJ2-5 TRBD2 TRBV6-5 . TGTGCCAGCAGTTGGACTAGCGGGAAGGTGGAAGAGACCCAGTACTTC CASSWTSGKVEETQYF
TRBJ2-3 . TRBV7-9 . TGTGCCAGCAGCCCTCGAGCAGATACGCAGTATTTT CASSPRADTQYF
TRBJ2-7 TRBD2 TRBV6-4 . TGTGCCAGCAGTGACTCCCAGCCAATAGGACTAGCGGGAGCTCTGGACGAGCAGTACTTC CASSDSQPIGLAGALDEQYF
TRBJ1-4 . TRBV4-3 few TGCGCCAGCAGCCTAATCAGGGGTGCTGAAAAACTGTTTTTT CASSLIRGAEKLFF
TRBJ1-1 . TRBV5-1 . TGCGCCAGCAGCTTGGCCGATGGCGGCCCCGGGAACACTGAAGCTTTCTTT CASSLADGGPGNTEAFF
TRBJ2-7 . TRBV27 . TGTGCCAGCAGCCTAACGGCGGGAACCTACGAGCAGTACTTC CASSLTAGTYEQYF
TRBJ2-7 TRBD2 TRBV19 few TGTGCCAGTAGTATGACTAGCAACCCGTCCTACGAGCAGTACTTC CASSMTSNPSYEQYF